The source of this TCR beta chain is a study of molecular identifiers for immune sequencing clone quantification. Sorted naive CD8 T cells, about 17,000 to 1,000,000, were sequenced from 10%, 30% or 50% RNA. CDR3 length: 14 amino acids. Germline V gene sequence: CDR1 ENHRY, CDR2 SYGVKD. V lost 5 bases and J 6 bases, leaving 17 bases between the germline ends. MiXCR, applied by TCRdb to the PCR reads, yields one record per CDR3 protein. In the table there are about 300,000 distinct CDR3 sequences, roughly 23% of which are singletons. This clonotype has ten or more counts. The gene calls are TRBV10-3 and TRBJ2-7, with D uncertain. The sequence was obtained from a human donor in good health. Some libraries in this study had Jurkat cell RNA spiked in. Sequenced: naive CD8+ T cells from blood, with Jurkat cell RNA spiked in. Subset reported: FACS-sorted CD8+CD4-CCR7+CD45RA+ naive T cells. CDR3 DNA: TGTGCCATCAGTTCTGGGCAGGACCCTCGCGAGCAGTACTTC. Its translation: CAISSGQDPREQYF.